This T cell receptor beta chain was documented in a study of shared clonotypes between healthy human individuals. Genomic DNA came from approximately 92 million PBMCs in unsorted samples. The germline CDR1 and CDR2 sequences are SGHNT and YYREEE (reference sequence). CDR3 length: 12 amino acids. Trimming left V 3 bases short and J 6 bases short, with 10 bases between. Using ten immunoSEQ deep assay plates, investigators sequenced unsorted PBMC DNA. As processed by the authors: ImmunoSEQ output lacked quality scores and full-length reads, limiting matched filtering. Clones were read by immunoSEQ multiplex PCR, and TCRdb kept only the in-frame ones, dropping some. V and J calls and clone size are copied from that table; D and trimming were computed from the DNA. The profile shows under 600,000 clones, around 76% of them singletons.

The chain joins TRBV5-4 to TRBJ2-7, with D perhaps assigned TRBD1 or TRBD2 (5 bases each). The specimen sequenced was PBMCs. The TCR sequence derives from a woman between 40 and 50 years old in good health. Some clones in this sample may be carry-over from other donors' samples. CDR3 in DNA: TGTGCCAGCAGCTCGGGACCCACCGAGCAGTACTTC. Translating gives CASSSGPTEQYF.